These T cell receptor beta chains were read from a single sample in a study of Graves' ophthalmopathy and Graves' hyperthyroidism. One entry per CDR3 protein, called by TCRdb with MiXCR from the multiplex PCR reads. The table lists more than 1,000,000 distinct CDR3 sequences, roughly two fifths of them singletons. The sample taken for sequencing was peripheral blood or thyroid tissue (not recorded which). The receptors were gathered from an adult man with Graves' hyperthyroidism. CDR3s include the opening cysteine and the closing phenylalanine or tryptophan. D genes are given only for firm matches. Not all rows give a size; the values are once, few, many and, for expanded clones, a class.

>TRBV24-1|TRBD2|TRBJ2-5|many
TGTGCCACCAGTGACCGGACTAGCGGGGGAGGAGAGACCCAGTACTTC
CATSDRTSGGGETQYF
>TRBV7-9|TRBD1|TRBJ1-6|once
TGTGCCAGCAGCTCGGGACAGGCGGTACCCCTCCACTTT
CASSSGQAVPLHF
>TRBV10-3|TRBD1|TRBJ2-7|many
TGTGCCATCGGTGGACAGGGTAACGAGCAGTACTTC
CAIGGQGNEQYF
>TRBV10-2|TRBD2|TRBJ2-7|.
TGCGCCAGCAGTGAGCTAGCGGGAACGAGCTACGAGCAGTACTTC
CASSELAGTSYEQYF
>TRBV2|.|TRBJ2-3|few
TGTGCCAGCAGTGTAGGGGCAGCTAAAACAGATACGCAGTATTTT
CASSVGAAKTDTQYF
>TRBV2|TRBD1|TRBJ1-6|.
TGTGCCAGCAGTGAACGGCGACAGGGATTGTCTTCACCCCTCCACTTT
CASSERRQGLSSPLHF
>TRBV7-2|TRBD2|TRBJ2-1|.
TGTGCCAGCAGGGTCAAGGGAGCGGGATCGATCTTC
CASRVKGAGSIF
>TRBV10-3|TRBD1|TRBJ2-7|many
TGTGCCATCAGTACACGGGACAGGGGTCCCAGTAACTACGAGCAGTACTTC
CAISTRDRGPSNYEQYF
>TRBV7-9|.|TRBJ2-3|.
TGTGCCAGCAGTTCGGACCTCCGTGGGCAGTATTTT
CASSSDLRGQYF
>TRBV29-1|TRBD1|TRBJ1-6|.
TGCAGCGTTGCGGGACAGGGGACACCCCTCCACTTT
CSVAGQGTPLHF
>TRBV7-9|TRBD1|TRBJ2-5|.
TGTGCCAGCAGCTTCCCCGGGACAGGAAAAGAGACCCAGTACTTC
CASSFPGTGKETQYF
>TRBV6-5|.|TRBJ2-2|many
TGTGCCAGCAGTACCGGGACGGGGACCGGGGAGCTGTTTTTT
CASSTGTGTGELFF
>TRBV29-1|TRBD2|TRBJ2-7|.
TGCAGCGCACTAGCGGAATACGAGCAGTACTTC
CSALAEYEQYF
>TRBV4-3|.|TRBJ1-5|many
TGCGCCAGCAGCCAAGTCGTGGGGCTTAGCAATCAGCCCCAGCATTTT
CASSQVVGLSNQPQHF
>TRBV9|TRBD1|TRBJ1-5|few
TGTGCCAGCAGCCAAGAGACAGGGGGTCAGCCCCAGCATTTT
CASSQETGGQPQHF
>TRBV7-2|TRBD1|TRBJ2-3|few
TGTGCCAGCAGCTTTCAGGGGGCGCTTCCAGATACGCAGTATTTT
CASSFQGALPDTQYF
>TRBV6-5|TRBD1|TRBJ1-5|few
TGTGCCAGCAGTCGAAGACAGGGAGGTGGCAATCAGCCCCAGCATTTT
CASSRRQGGGNQPQHF
>TRBV9|.|TRBJ1-2|.
TGTGCCAGCAGCGCAACACAGGGAAATAGGGGCTATGGCTACACCTTC
CASSATQGNRGYGYTF
>TRBV20-1|.|TRBJ2-7|.
TGCAGTGCGCAACAGGATCTTCAATCCTACGAGCAGTACTTC
CSAQQDLQSYEQYF
>TRBV6-5|.|TRBJ1-6|few
TGTGCCAGCCGAAAGCAACGAGGACAGTATTTTTATTCACCCCTCCACTTT
CASRKQRGQYFYSPLHF
>TRBV7-8|TRBD1|TRBJ2-7|many
TGTGCCAGCAGCCACGCCGCGGGACAGGGCGCCCAGAAGCAGTACTTC
CASSHAAGQGAQKQYF
>TRBV5-1|TRBD2|TRBJ2-2|.
TGCGCCAGCAGCTTCGGACTAGCGGGACCCCTTGGCGGGGAGCTGTTTTTT
CASSFGLAGPLGGELFF
>TRBV19|.|TRBJ2-2|many
TGTGCCAGTAGTATCGCAGAGAACACCGGGGAGCTGTTTTTT
CASSIAENTGELFF
>TRBV10-3|.|TRBJ2-2|many
TGTGCCATCAGCGGAAGATCCCAGACCAACACCGGGGAGCTGTTTTTT
CAISGRSQTNTGELFF
>TRBV12-3/TRBV12-4|TRBD1|TRBJ2-7|many
TGTGCCAGCAGTTTAGGAGGGACAGGGACCGAGCAGTACTTC
CASSLGGTGTEQYF
>TRBV29-1|.|TRBJ2-5|once
TGCAGCGTTGGGACAGATAGTCAGCCCCAGTACTTC
CSVGTDSQPQYF
>TRBV19|TRBD1|TRBJ2-2|many
TGTGCCAGTAGTCCCCGGACAGGGAAAAACACCGGGGAGCTGTTTTTT
CASSPRTGKNTGELFF
>TRBV10-3|.|TRBJ1-1|many
TGTGCCAGTAGTGCGACAGTTAACACTGAAGCTTTCTTT
CASSATVNTEAFF
>TRBV3-1|.|TRBJ2-7|many
TGTGCCAGCAGCCAAGATCCTGTCGAGCAGTACTTC
CASSQDPVEQYF
>TRBV20-1|.|TRBJ1-6|many
TGCAGTGCTAGAGGCGGGGCGGGGGCGGCCTATAATTCACCCCTCCACTTT
CSARGGAGAAYNSPLHF